The sequence of this T cell receptor beta chain was determined in a study of blood T cell repertoires in COVID-19. Libraries were prepared by immunoSEQ multiplex PCR; TCRdb keeps only in-frame clonotypes and omits some of them. This sample has 85,000 to 130,000 clones, with around 78% found just once. V dropped 5 bases and J dropped 8; count of bases not matched to a gene: 14. The CDR3 is made up of 15 amino acids. Germline CDR1 is MNHNY and CDR2 is SVGAGI (reference sequence). This clone was seen a handful of times. Sample: peripheral blood. The clonotype comes from a man at least 80 years old with COVID-19, enrolled during active disease. This sequence joins TRBV6-6 and TRBJ1-2; 7 bases are shared with TRBD1. The CDR3, as DNA: TGTGCCAGCAGTAGAGCCGGGACAGCAGAGGGGGGCTACACCTTC. This gives the protein CASSRAGTAEGGYTF.